This TCR beta chain was observed in a study of Ad26.COV2.S vaccination and SARS-CoV-2 variants. Study-wide results and limits: Recipients given vaccine exceeded placebo recipients in spike-specific TCR breadth. Reportedly, after vaccination the spike-specific CD8+ and CD4+ T cell responses displayed substantial breadth. Measurements of TCR breadth and depth may have given underestimates of the total T cell responses.

The CDR3 is made up of 15 amino acids. Per the germline V gene, CDR1 is MDHEN and CDR2 is SYDVKM. V was trimmed by 5 bases and J by 0 bases, leaving 14 bases between them. About this clone: What it recognizes is unknown.

The method was immunoSEQ multiplex PCR; TCRdb's version includes in-frame clones alone and lacks a portion of them. Of around 140,000 clones in the sample, approximately 90% were seen once. The TCR sequence derives from a human donor who had recovered from COVID-19. J is TRBJ2-7 and V is TRBV28; D not certain. The material sequenced was peripheral blood, taken after recovery from COVID-19. The CDR3 reads CASSSPGANSYEQYF. The CDR3 bases are TGTGCCAGCAGTAGCCCCGGAGCAAACTCCTACGAGCAGTACTTC. Filled out from reference TRBV28 and TRBJ2-7, the complete variable domain reads DVKVTQSSRYLVKRTGEKVFLECVQDMDHENMFWYRQDPGLGLRLIYFSYDVKMKEKGDIPEGYSVSREKKERFSLILESASTNQTSMYLCASSSPGANSYEQYFGPGTRLTVT.